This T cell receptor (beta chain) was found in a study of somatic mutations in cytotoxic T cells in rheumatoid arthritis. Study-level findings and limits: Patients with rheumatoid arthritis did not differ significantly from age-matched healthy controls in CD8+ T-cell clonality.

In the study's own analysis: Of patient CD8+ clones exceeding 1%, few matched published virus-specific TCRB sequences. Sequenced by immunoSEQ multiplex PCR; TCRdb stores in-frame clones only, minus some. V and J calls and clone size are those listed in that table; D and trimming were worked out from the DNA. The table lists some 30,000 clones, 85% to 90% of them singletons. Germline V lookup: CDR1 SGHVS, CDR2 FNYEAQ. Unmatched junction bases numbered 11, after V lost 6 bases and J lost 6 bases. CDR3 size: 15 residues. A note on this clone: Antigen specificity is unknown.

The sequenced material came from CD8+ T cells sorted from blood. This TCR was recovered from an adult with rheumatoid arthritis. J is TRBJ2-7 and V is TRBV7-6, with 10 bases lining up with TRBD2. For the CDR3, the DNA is TGTGCCAGCAGACGGACTAGCGGACACCTCTCCGAGCAGTACTTC. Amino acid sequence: CASRRTSGHLSEQYF.